This TCR beta chain was observed in a study of shared clonotypes between healthy human individuals (dated by TCRdb to the early 2020s). About the full investigation: A couple of women and three men aged 18 to 49 years were included in the cohort. Per donor, leukapheresis produced somewhere between about 0.85 and 8.9 billion PBMCs. To increase sequencing depth and limit assay-specific biases, different laboratories used diverse techniques to prepare libraries and sequence TCR repertoires. To estimate repertoire size and how much clonotypes are shared between individuals, the study performed deep sequencing of blood TCR repertoires from five healthy adults. For each donor, CD4 naive and CD4 memory were each given three plates, CD8 naive was given two plates, and CD8 memory was given one plate.

Sequences MNHEY (CDR1) and SVGAGI (CDR2) are obtained from the germline V gene. Trimming at the junction amounts to 5 bases on V and 7 bases on J, and the germline ends lie 17 bases apart. Inclusive of the bounding cysteine and phenylalanine, the CDR3 is 15 residues long. Just the 45-base CDR3 DNA is kept, in frame starting at base 1. Healthy HIV-negative adults with no recently reported acute infections or vaccinations were included as donors. All donors were Caucasian adults living in Nashville, Tennessee, USA. CD4+ T cells were enriched through magnetic negative selection, after which naive cells were positively selected on CD45RA and the remaining negative fraction served as the memory subset. Blood was obtained by leukapheresis, after which PBMCs were separated by Ficoll-Histopaque density gradient centrifugation and cryopreserved in liquid nitrogen vapor phase. Analytical flow cytometry was used to check the purity and quantity of every magnetically sorted T cell population. From each sorted fraction, genomic DNA was isolated and quantified by UV absorbance on a Nanodrop 2000c.

On the study overall, not on this receptor specifically: Larger estimated clonotype richness was generally found for naive subsets than for memory subsets. Pairwise subsampling led to the expectation that sequencing depth would affect the degree of clonotype sharing among donors. Rarefaction of sorted-subset datasets indicated incomplete sequencing despite the large sequencing depth. The small number of donors limited the genetic and exposure-history diversity represented. Across a handful of donors, roughly 5% of naive CD4, approximately 3.6% of naive CD8, about 2.3% of memory CD4, and under 0.45% of memory CD8 clonotypes were shared. Sampling was restricted to blood, and TCR repertoires in tissues likely differ from the TCR repertoires found in blood. Compared with non-shared clonotypes, the clonotypes found in all four sorted-subset donors had higher generation probabilities.

TCR CDR3 regions were amplified from genomic DNA by multiplex PCR using the deep immunoSEQ assay. Genomic DNA extracted from each cell subset was distributed evenly over all wells of several immunoSEQ 96-well plates, and each plate served as one replicate. For sorted subsets, roughly 190 ng of genomic DNA, equivalent to 25,000 to 35,000 T cell genomes, went into each replicate PCR. Purified libraries were quantified with a Qubit 3.0 fluorometer, sized on a Bioanalyzer 2100, and re-quantified with the KAPA Library Quantification kit. Every immunoSEQ 96-well plate was sequenced on a dedicated single-read 150-cycle Illumina NextSeq 550 flow cell. The paper's data handling went like this. Because the immunoSEQ output included only junctional sequences and no quality scores, the filtering could not be the same as the filtering used for full-length reads. Sequences were annotated with PyIR, a Python wrapper for IgBLAST v1.9, using IMGT germline references to assign V/J genes and CDR3. Reads were removed for weak V/J assignments (E-value above 1e-6), missing CDR3, stop codons, out-of-frame junctions, or ambiguous translated residues. V3J clonotypes were defined as sequences sharing the same inferred V gene, J gene, and CDR3 amino acid sequence. To compute the percentage overlap between repertoires, the number of shared unique clonotypes was divided by the size of the smaller repertoire. Repertoire richness was assessed with RTK rarefaction, the Chao1 estimator, and Recon v2.1 estimates of unobserved clonotypes. OLGA was used to compute generation probabilities for all TCRbeta clonotypes that the gDNA method yielded from a few donors. TCRdb holds this immuneACCESS table with in-frame rearrangements only. Some clones are missing; in checked studies, unresolved V genes explain under half, and the rest has no known cause. Clonal size and the V and J genes are those of that table, whereas D and trimming came from the DNA. Within this sample are around 2.5 million clones, with approximately 93% of them counted one time only. The biggest ten clones account for 0.36% of the sample.

A word on this clone: Its antigen is still unknown. Base-call qualities are not available, and no considerably larger clone is one nucleotide away.

This TCR came from a man aged 18 to 29 in good health. Some clones in this sample may be carry-over from other donors' samples. Recombination linked TRBV6-5 to TRBJ1-4; the D segment cannot be called with confidence. The sequenced sample was naive CD4+ T cells from PBMCs. In light of the paper, this sample's cell subset or site label describes: CD45RA+ positively selected. The CDR3 reads CASSPPATGGEKLFF. Here is the DNA: TGTGCCAGCAGTCCACCCGCAACGGGAGGTGAAAAACTGTTTTTT.